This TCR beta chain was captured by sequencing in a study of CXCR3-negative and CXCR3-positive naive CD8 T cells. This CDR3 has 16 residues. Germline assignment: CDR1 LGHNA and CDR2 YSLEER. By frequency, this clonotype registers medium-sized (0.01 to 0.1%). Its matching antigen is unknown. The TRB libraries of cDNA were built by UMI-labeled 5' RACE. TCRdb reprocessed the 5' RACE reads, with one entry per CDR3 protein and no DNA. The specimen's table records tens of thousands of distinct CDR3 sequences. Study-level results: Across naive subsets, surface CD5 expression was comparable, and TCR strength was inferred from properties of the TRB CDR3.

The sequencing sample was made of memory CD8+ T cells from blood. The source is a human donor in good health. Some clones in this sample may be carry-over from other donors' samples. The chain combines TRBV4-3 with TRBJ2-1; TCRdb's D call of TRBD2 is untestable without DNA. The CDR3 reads CASSQEGGAPYNEQFF.